The present T cell receptor (beta chain) was sequenced within a study of prognosis after radiotherapy for stage I lung cancer. Findings and caveats of the study: Differential TRBV and TRBJ gene usage was reported between patients with metastases and patients without them.

Template was genomic DNA; TCR beta CDR3 amplified in two multiplex PCR rounds. Gene-specific TRBV and TRBJ primers were used in PCR round one. TCRdb reanalysed the multiplex PCR reads using MiXCR and keeps one entry per CDR3 protein. The profile covers about 12,000 distinct CDR3 sequences, with approximately 36% appearing a single time and around 53% taken by the ten largest. This clonotype was seen ten or more times. Its specificity is unknown. Trimming cost V 3 bases and J 4 bases, with 9 bases left between them. CDR1 SGHTA and CDR2 FQGTGA come from the germline V gene. The CDR3 consists of 13 residues. On CT and PET/CT, all patients were node-negative, and none had prior chemotherapy, radiotherapy or other malignancies.

The clonotype originates from a donor at least 50 years old with non-small cell lung cancer. Sequences were derived from PBMCs, sampled before or after stereotactic body radiation therapy (not recorded which). V and J are TRBV7-3 and TRBJ1-2; D is possibly TRBD1 (5 bases). Here the CDR3 DNA reads TGTGCCAGCAGCTTGGGGGGAGGCTATGGCTACACCTTC. Translated: CASSLGGGYGYTF.